This T cell receptor (beta chain) was sequenced for a study of Tregs in tolerant kidney transplant recipients. Study-level results: No direct test of biological reproducibility was done here. Validation in larger populations is needed because few patients were studied.

The CDR3 contains 15 residues. Germline assignment: CDR1 SGHTA and CDR2 FQGNSA. V lost 5 bases to trimming and J lost 5 bases, with 18 bases between them. CD4+CD25+CD127- Tregs, CD4+CD25- non-Tregs, CD4 and CD8 cells were sorted. Note on this clone: Its matching antigen is unknown.

Profiling relied on immunoSEQ multiplex PCR, and the TCRdb table lists in-frame clones only, not all of them. The sample has about 240,000 clones; roughly 80% are singletons. The sequenced sample was CD4+ T cells from blood. The V call is TRBV7-2, the J call TRBJ1-2, with unresolved D. The source is a human donor in good health. CDR3 sequence reads: CASSPGLIGFYGYTF. CDR3 sequence (DNA): TGTGCCAGCAGCCCAGGACTGATTGGCTTTTATGGCTACACCTTC.